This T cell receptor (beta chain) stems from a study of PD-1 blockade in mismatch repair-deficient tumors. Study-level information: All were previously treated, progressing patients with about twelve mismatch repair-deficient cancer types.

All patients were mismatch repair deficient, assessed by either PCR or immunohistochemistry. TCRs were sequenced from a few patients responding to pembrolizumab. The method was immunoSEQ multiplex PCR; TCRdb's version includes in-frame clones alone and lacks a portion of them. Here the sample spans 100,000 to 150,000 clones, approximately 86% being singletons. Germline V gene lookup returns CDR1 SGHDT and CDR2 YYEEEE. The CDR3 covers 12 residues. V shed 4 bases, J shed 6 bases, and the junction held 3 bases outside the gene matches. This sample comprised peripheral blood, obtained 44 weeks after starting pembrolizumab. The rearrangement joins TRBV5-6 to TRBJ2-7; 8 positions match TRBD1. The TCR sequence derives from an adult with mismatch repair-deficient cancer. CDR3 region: CASSRTGSEQYF. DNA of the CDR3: TGTGCCAGCAGCCGGACAGGGTCCGAGCAGTACTTC.